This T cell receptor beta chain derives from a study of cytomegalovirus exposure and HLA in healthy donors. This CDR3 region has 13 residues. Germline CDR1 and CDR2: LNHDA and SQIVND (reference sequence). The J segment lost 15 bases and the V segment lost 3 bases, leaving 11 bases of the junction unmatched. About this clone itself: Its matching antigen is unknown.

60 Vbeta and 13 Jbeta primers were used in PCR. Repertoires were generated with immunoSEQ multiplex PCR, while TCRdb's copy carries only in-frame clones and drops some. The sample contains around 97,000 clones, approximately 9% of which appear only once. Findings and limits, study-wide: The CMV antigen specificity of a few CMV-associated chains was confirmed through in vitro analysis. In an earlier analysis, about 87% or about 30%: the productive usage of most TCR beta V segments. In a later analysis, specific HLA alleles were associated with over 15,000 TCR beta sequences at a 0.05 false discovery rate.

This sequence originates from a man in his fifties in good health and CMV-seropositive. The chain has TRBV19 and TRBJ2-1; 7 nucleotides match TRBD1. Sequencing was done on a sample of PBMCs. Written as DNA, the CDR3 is TGTGCCAGTAGTATGGGACAGACCGGTCTGCCGTTCTTC. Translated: CASSMGQTGLPFF.